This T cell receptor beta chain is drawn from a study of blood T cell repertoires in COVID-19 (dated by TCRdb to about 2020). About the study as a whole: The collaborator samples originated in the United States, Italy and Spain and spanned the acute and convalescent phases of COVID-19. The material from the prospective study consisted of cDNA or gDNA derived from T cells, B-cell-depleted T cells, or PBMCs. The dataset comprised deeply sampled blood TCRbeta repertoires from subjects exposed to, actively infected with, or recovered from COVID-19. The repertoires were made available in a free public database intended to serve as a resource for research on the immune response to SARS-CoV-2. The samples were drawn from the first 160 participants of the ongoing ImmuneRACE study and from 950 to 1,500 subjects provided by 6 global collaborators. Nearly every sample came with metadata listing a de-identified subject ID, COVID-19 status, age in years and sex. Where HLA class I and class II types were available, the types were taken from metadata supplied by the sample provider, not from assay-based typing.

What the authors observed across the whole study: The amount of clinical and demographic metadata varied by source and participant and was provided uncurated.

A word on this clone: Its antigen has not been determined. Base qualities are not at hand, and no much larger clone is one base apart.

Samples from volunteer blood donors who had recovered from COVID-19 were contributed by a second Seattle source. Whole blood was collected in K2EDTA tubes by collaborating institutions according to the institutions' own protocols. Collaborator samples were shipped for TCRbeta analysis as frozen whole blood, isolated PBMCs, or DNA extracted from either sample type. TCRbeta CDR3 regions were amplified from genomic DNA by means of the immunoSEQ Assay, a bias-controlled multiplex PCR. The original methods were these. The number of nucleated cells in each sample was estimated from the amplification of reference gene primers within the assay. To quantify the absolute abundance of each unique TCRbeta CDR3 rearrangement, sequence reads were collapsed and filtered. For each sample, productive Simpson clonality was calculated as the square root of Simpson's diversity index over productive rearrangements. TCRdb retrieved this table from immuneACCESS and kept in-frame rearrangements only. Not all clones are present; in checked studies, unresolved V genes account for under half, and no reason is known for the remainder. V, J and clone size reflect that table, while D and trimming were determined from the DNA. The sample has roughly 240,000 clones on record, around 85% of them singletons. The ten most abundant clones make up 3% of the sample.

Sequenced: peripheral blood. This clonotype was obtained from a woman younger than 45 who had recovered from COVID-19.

DNA sequence: TGTGCCAGCAGCTTAGAGCGGGTTCAGTACTTC. Its amino acids are CASSLERVQYF. Recombination joined TRBV11-2 with TRBJ2-4, and the D gene may be TRBD2, 5 bases matching. The CDR3, cysteine through phenylalanine, is 11 amino acids long. Only the CDR3 DNA is retained, 33 bases long and in frame from the first base. The germline V gene supplies CDR1 SGHAT and CDR2 FQNNGV. V is pared back by 0 bases and J by 11 bases, with 5 bases lying between the germline termini.